Sequencing of this T cell receptor beta chain was carried out in a study of CD8 T cells in Susac syndrome. Random hexamers primed reverse transcription of about 0.45 to 1 ug RNA. An immunoSEQ multiplex PCR amplified TCR beta CDR3 over 54 Vbeta and 13 Jbeta. TCRdb reprocessed the immunoSEQ multiplex PCR reads with MiXCR, giving one entry per CDR3 protein. The table includes 130,000 or so distinct CDR3 sequences, about 90% detected once. The CDR3 totals 14 residues. V dropped 4 bases and J dropped 11; count of bases not matched to a gene: 12. Germline V lookup: CDR1 DFQATT, CDR2 SNEGSKA (reference sequence).

The genes are TRBV20-1 and TRBJ2-1, with 9 bases identical to TRBD2. This clonotype was sampled from a human donor with multiple sclerosis. Sequencing was carried out using CD8+ T cells from PBMCs. CDR3 sequence: CSAIRLADTMKQFF. The CDR3 DNA sequence: TGCAGTGCTATCCGACTAGCGGATACAATGAAGCAGTTCTTC.